The 11 T cell receptor beta chains below all came from one sample that was sequenced in a study of blood T cell repertoires in COVID-19. TCRdb's copy holds only in-frame clones and misses some; the assay was immunoSEQ multiplex PCR. The sample holds roughly 70,000 clones; under 90% are singletons and the top ten take less than 1.5%. Source material: peripheral blood. These receptor sequences come from a man aged 55-75 years with acute or convalescent COVID-19.

The CDR3 here is CASSLLPVPNTEAFF. For the CDR3, the DNA is TGCGCCAGCAGCTTGCTGCCGGTTCCGAACACTGAAGCTTTCTTT. The chain combines TRBV5-1 with TRBJ1-1; D remains ambiguous. Trimming removed 1 base at V and 1 base at J, with 11 bases between. The CDR3 sequence is 15 residues long. Per germline, CDR1 SGHRS and CDR2 YFSETQ.

The CDR3 region is CASSLAGPTDTQYF. The CDR3 DNA reads as TGTGCCAGCAGTTTAGCGGGGCCCACAGATACGCAGTATTTT. The chain employs TRBV27 and TRBJ2-3; TRBD2 might be the D (6 bases). V shed 2 bases and J shed 2 bases, with 8 bases lying between them. The CDR3 has 14 residues. CDR1 and CDR2 from the germline V gene are MNHEY and SMNVEV (reference sequence).

This sequence joins TRBV11-2 and TRBJ1-2; tentatively, D is TRBD1 (6 bases). Germline CDR1 reads SGHAT; CDR2 reads FQNNGV. V was trimmed by 5 bases and J by 6 bases, leaving 25 bases between them. There are 17 residues in the CDR3. DNA for the CDR3: TGTGCCAGCAGCGTGCGGACAGCAACAAGGACCTCCGATGGCTACACCTTC. Its translation is CASSVRTATRTSDGYTF.

This chain connects TRBV10-2 to TRBJ1-5, with D perhaps matching TRBD1 (5 bases). V lost 3 bases and J lost 3, with 9 bases in between. Per germline, CDR1 WSHSY and CDR2 SAAADI. The CDR3 is 14 amino acids. The CDR3 DNA reads as TGCGCCAGCAGTGATACAGGATTCAATCAGCCCCAGCATTTT. This gives the protein CASSDTGFNQPQHF.

The J gene is TRBJ1-5, the V gene TRBV6-2 or TRBV6-3, with D possibly being TRBD1 (5 bases). Germline CDR1 and CDR2: MNHEY and SVGEGT. Trimming took off 5 bases at V and 7 bases at J, with 9 bases between the two ends. The CDR3 consists of 12 residues. The CDR3 region is CASSRQYQPQHF. In DNA form, the CDR3 reads TGTGCCAGCAGTCGACAGTACCAGCCCCAGCATTTT.

The chain joins TRBV3-1 (or the pseudogene TRBV3-2) to TRBJ1-2; D is ambiguous. The germline V gene has CDR1 LGHDT and CDR2 YNNKEL (reference sequence). The CDR3 contains 14 residues. The V gene lost 4 bases and the J gene lost 7 bases, with 16 bases spanning the gap. CDR3 sequence (DNA): TGTGCCAGCAGCCGTGGAGGACGTTCGCTTGGCTACACCTTC. This gives the protein CASSRGGRSLGYTF.

This clone was picked up a small number of times. This sequence joins TRBV6-2 or TRBV6-3 and TRBJ1-2; D is unresolved. CDR1 is MNHEY, CDR2 SVGEGT, per germline. The CDR3 extends over 14 amino acids. Trimming removed 2 bases at V and 4 bases at J, with 11 bases between. The CDR3 protein is CASSYVGEGYGYTF. CDR3 coding DNA: TGTGCCAGCAGTTACGTGGGCGAAGGCTATGGCTACACCTTC.

V is TRBV4-1 and J is TRBJ1-1; 8 bases align to TRBD1. Unmatched junction bases numbered 9, after V lost 4 bases and J lost 2 bases. CDR1 and CDR2 (germline): MGHRA, YSYEKL. This CDR3 region has 16 residues. Here the CDR3 DNA reads TGCGCCAGCAGCCCCCCCGAAGCAGGGGGCAACACTGAAGCTTTCTTT. Translated: CASSPPEAGGNTEAFF.

The genes are TRBV5-1 and TRBJ1-4, with 7 bases matching TRBD1. The CDR3 consists of 15 residues. Germline V gene lookup returns CDR1 SGHRS and CDR2 YFSETQ. V lost 4 bases to trimming and J lost 3 bases; unmatched junction nucleotides: 6. CDR3 coding DNA: TGCGCCAGCAGCCTGGGGACAGCCGCTAATGAAAAACTGTTTTTT. This sequence encodes CASSLGTAANEKLFF. Combining the CDR3 with reference TRBV5-1 and TRBJ1-4 gives the whole variable domain KAGVTQTPRYLIKTRGQQVTLSCSPISGHRSVSWYQQTPGQGLQFLFEYFSETQRNKGNFPGRFSGRQFSNSRSEMNVSTLELGDSALYLCASSLGTAANEKLFFGSGTQLSVL.

The chain employs TRBV6-5 and TRBJ2-2; the match to TRBD2 covers 7 bases. The CDR3 covers 13 residues. From germline, CDR1 is MNHEY and CDR2 SVGAGI. The J segment lost 5 bases and the V segment lost 6 bases, leaving 3 bases of the junction unmatched. This CDR3 reads CASSGEGTGELFF. For the CDR3, the DNA is TGTGCCAGCAGCGGGGAGGGGACCGGGGAGCTGTTTTTT.

The chain employs TRBV12-3 or TRBV12-4 and TRBJ1-2, with a weak D call TRBD1 (6 bases). V was pared by 2 bases and J by 7 bases, with 8 bases between. CDR3 length equals 12 residues. CDR3 amino acids: CASSLMTGGYTF. CDR3 coding DNA: TGTGCCAGCAGTTTAATGACAGGTGGCTACACCTTC.